A single sample gave rise to the 7 T cell receptor beta chains below, sequenced in a study of control samples from healthy donors and cancer patients (dated by TCRdb to about 2020). Library generation was performed with the immunoSEQ multiplex PCR assay. This is the immuneACCESS table as TCRdb keeps it, with only in-frame sequences that have V and J called. A part of the clones is gone; compared with another copy, unresolved V genes explain less than half, and the rest is unexplained. This sample has 150,000 or so clones in its table, and 80% to 95% of those were observed once. Less than 6% of the sample goes to the ten largest clones. The sample comprised blood. The receptors here all came from a man younger than 30 in good health.

The J gene is TRBJ2-5, the V gene TRBV9; 8 positions match TRBD1. The CDR3 is made up of 15 amino acids. V was clipped by 3 bases and J by 3 bases; unmatched bases: 7. From germline, CDR1 is SGDLS and CDR2 YYNGEE. CDR3 protein: CASSARQGTEETQYF. For the CDR3, the DNA is TGTGCCAGCAGCGCCCGACAGGGGACAGAAGAGACCCAGTACTTC.

The V and J genes are TRBV7-9 and TRBJ2-2; D is undetermined. V was cut by 10 bases and J by 6 bases, with 9 bases left in between. The CDR3 totals 11 residues. Germline assignment: CDR1 SEHNR and CDR2 FQNEAQ (reference sequence). The CDR3 DNA reads TGTGCCACCTGGGAAGCCGGGGAGCTGTTTTTT. Residues: CATWEAGELFF.

The J gene is TRBJ1-6, the V gene TRBV9; TRBD1 aligns across 7 bases. This CDR3 has 14 amino acids. V lost 3 bases, J lost 7 bases, and 4 bases stayed unmatched. Germline CDR1 SGDLS, CDR2 YYNGEE. The CDR3: CASSEGQLNSPLHF. DNA for the CDR3: TGTGCCAGCAGCGAGGGACAGCTCAATTCACCCCTCCACTTT.

V and J are TRBV6-5 and TRBJ2-2, with TRBD1 identical over 11 bases. V dropped 8 bases and J dropped 5; count of bases not matched to a gene: 4. From germline, CDR1 is MNHEY and CDR2 SVGAGI. The CDR3 is 14 amino acids. CDR3 region: CASVGTGGTGELFF. The CDR3 nucleotides read TGTGCCAGCGTGGGGACAGGGGGAACCGGGGAGCTGTTTTTT.

This chain links TRBV7-9 with TRBJ1-4; D gene uncertain. CDR3 length equals 14 residues. The germline V gene encodes CDR1 SEHNR and CDR2 FQNEAQ (reference sequence). Between the trimmed V and J ends, which lost 1 base and 8 bases, there was a span of 11 bases. CDR3 in amino acids: CASSLVRVLEKLFF. CDR3 nucleotide sequence: TGTGCCAGCAGCTTAGTTAGGGTGTTGGAAAAACTGTTTTTT. The full variable domain, completed using reference TRBV7-9 and TRBJ1-4, is DTGVSQNPRHKITKRGQNVTFRCDPISEHNRLYWYRQTLGQGPEFLTYFQNEAQLEKSRLLSDRFSAERPKGSFSTLEIQRTEQGDSAMYLCASSLVRVLEKLFFGSGTQLSVL.

The chain is built from TRBV13 and TRBJ1-2; no definite D call. CDR3 length: 14 residues. The V gene lost 5 bases and the J gene lost 5 bases, with 15 bases spanning the gap. The germline gives CDR1 PRHDT, CDR2 FYEKMQ (reference sequence). CDR3 nucleotide sequence: TGTGCCAGCAGCCCCTCTCTCTTAGGGTATGGCTACACCTTC. Translation gives CASSPSLLGYGYTF. The whole variable domain, filled in from reference TRBV13 and TRBJ1-2, reads AAGVIQSPRHLIKEKRETATLKCYPIPRHDTVYWYQQGPGQDPQFLISFYEKMQSDKGSIPDRFSAQQFSDYHSELNMSSLELGDSALYFCASSPSLLGYGYTFGSGTRLTVV.

The V gene is TRBV5-6, the J gene TRBJ2-1; 8 bases are a match to TRBD1. This CDR3 is built from 15 residues. Germline lookup yields CDR1 SGHDT and CDR2 YYEEEE. J was trimmed by 7 bases and V by 4 bases; bases with no gene match: 10. The CDR3 bases are TGTGCCAGCAGCACAGTTGGACAGGGTGGAAATGAGCAGTTCTTC. This codes for CASSTVGQGGNEQFF.